This is a list of T cell receptor beta chains from one sample in a study of Graves' ophthalmopathy and Graves' hyperthyroidism. In TCRdb, the multiplex PCR reads were re-called with MiXCR into one record per CDR3 protein. This table holds 1 million to 1.3 million distinct CDR3 sequences, 36% found once. The sequenced sample was peripheral blood or thyroid tissue (not recorded which). These receptors all come from an adult man with Graves' hyperthyroidism. Both conserved end residues are part of each CDR3. A D gene is named only where the DNA matches it firmly. For some rows the clone size is stated as once, few or many, or as a class when expanded; others skip it.

j_call	cdr3_length	v_call	d_call	clone_size	cdr3_nt	cdr3_aa
TRBJ2-7	13	TRBV19	-	-	TGTGCCAGTAGTATAACCGGGGAGGACGAGCAGTACTTC	CASSITGEDEQYF
TRBJ1-6	14	TRBV19	-	many	TGTGCCAGTAGTATTCTGGGAGGGAATTCACCCCTCCACTTT	CASSILGGNSPLHF
TRBJ1-2	13	TRBV27	-	few	TGTGCCACCGCCCCAGGGTTCGCCTATGGCTACACCTTC	CATAPGFAYGYTF
TRBJ1-2	17	TRBV7-8	-	many	TGTGCCAGCAGCTCGGAGGGGGGAACGTACGCTAACTATGGCTACACCTTC	CASSSEGGTYANYGYTF
TRBJ1-3	17	TRBV20-1	TRBD1	few	TGCAGTGCTAGATGGTGGGGGGACAGGGGCTCTGGAAACACCATATATTTT	CSARWWGDRGSGNTIYF
TRBJ1-3	14	TRBV7-9	-	-	TGCGCCAGCAGCCAAGGGGCAATAGGAAACACCATATATTTT	CASSQGAIGNTIYF
TRBJ2-7	12	TRBV10-2	-	many	TGCGCCAGCAGCCAACTAGGCTACGAGCAGTACTTC	CASSQLGYEQYF
TRBJ2-5	13	TRBV29-1	TRBD2	-	TGCAGCGTTGGTTCTAGCGGGGTAGGGACCCAGTACTTC	CSVGSSGVGTQYF
TRBJ2-7	15	TRBV6-5	-	many	TGTGCCAGCAGCTCCGCAGGGGCAGACCACTACGAGCAGTACTTC	CASSSAGADHYEQYF
TRBJ1-1	16	TRBV28	-	few	TGTGCCAGCAGACCACCGGACGGGAGAGGGAACACTGAAGCTTTCTTT	CASRPPDGRGNTEAFF
TRBJ2-7	15	TRBV6-6	TRBD1	few	TGTGCCAGCAGCACACCGGGACAGATCTCCTACGAGCAGTACTTC	CASSTPGQISYEQYF
TRBJ2-5	15	TRBV11-2	-	many	TGTGCCAGCAGCCCTATCGGGGCCCTAGAGGGGACCCAGTACTTC	CASSPIGALEGTQYF
TRBJ2-5	15	TRBV10-3	TRBD1	-	TGTGCCAGCAGCTCTACTGACAGGGGAGGACAGCCCCAGTACTTC	CASSSTDRGGQPQYF
TRBJ1-3	13	TRBV12-3/TRBV12-4	-	-	TGTGCCAGCAGTTGGGTTACTGGAAACACCATATATTTT	CASSWVTGNTIYF
TRBJ1-1	16	TRBV12-3/TRBV12-4	TRBD1	few	TGTGCCAGCAGCTTAAGGGGGACAGGTGGTGCCACTGAAGCTTTCTTT	CASSLRGTGGATEAFF
TRBJ1-4	15	TRBV4-3	-	many	TGCGCCAGCAGCCAAGATTTAGACATTAATGAAAAACTGTTTTTT	CASSQDLDINEKLFF
TRBJ1-5	15	TRBV12-3/TRBV12-4	TRBD1	few	TGTGCCAGCAGGACATCGGGACAGGGAAATCAGCCCCAGCATTTT	CASRTSGQGNQPQHF
TRBJ2-3	16	TRBV7-2	TRBD2	-	TGTGCCAGCAGCTTAGCCGGGACTAGCGGCACAGATACGCAGTATTTT	CASSLAGTSGTDTQYF
TRBJ2-2	13	TRBV2	-	many	TGTGCCAGCTCGGTACAGATTACCGGGGAGCTGTTTTTT	CASSVQITGELFF
TRBJ2-2	13	TRBV7-3	-	many	TGTGCCAGCAGCTTACGGGTTGCCGGGGAGCTGTTTTTT	CASSLRVAGELFF
TRBJ2-7	16	TRBV5-1	TRBD1	-	TGCGCCAGCAGCTTAATGGGTGGACAGGGGCCGCACGAGCAGTACTTC	CASSLMGGQGPHEQYF
TRBJ1-2	12	TRBV4-1	TRBD1	many	TGCGCCAGCAGCCAAGTATTGGGACAGCGGTCTTTC	CASSQVLGQRSF
TRBJ1-2	14	TRBV9	-	many	TGTGCCAGCAGCCTCTCACCCGGGGACTATGGCTACACCTTC	CASSLSPGDYGYTF
TRBJ1-5	13	TRBV19	TRBD1	many	TGTGCCTCACGGCAGGGGGCGAATCAGCCCCAGCATTTT	CASRQGANQPQHF
TRBJ2-5	18	TRBV24-1	-	-	TGTGCCATCAGTGAGACTGGGGTTGGGGGCTCTGGCCACGGGACCCAGTACTTC	CAISETGVGGSGHGTQYF
TRBJ2-7	13	TRBV24-1	TRBD1	many	TGTGCCACCAGCCCCCCAGGGGGCAAGGAGCAGTACTTC	CATSPPGGKEQYF
TRBJ1-3	14	TRBV5-1	-	-	TGCGCCAGCAGCTTGGATCTCAGGGGAAACACCATATATTTT	CASSLDLRGNTIYF
TRBJ1-2	19	TRBV19	-	many	TGTGCCAGTAGTGCCGTCTTGGGCGCCACGACTCACCCTAACTATGGCTACACCTTC	CASSAVLGATTHPNYGYTF
TRBJ2-2	16	TRBV7-9	-	-	TGTGCCAGCAGCTTATCAGGCCGCGGCATGGCCGGGGAGCTGTTTTTT	CASSLSGRGMAGELFF
TRBJ2-7	13	TRBV10-3	-	-	TGTGCCATCAGCCGACAGTCAACTTACGAGCAGTACTTC	CAISRQSTYEQYF
TRBJ2-5	12	TRBV5-1	-	few	TGCGCCAGCAGCTTGGGGGGTTGGACCCAGTACTTC	CASSLGGWTQYF
TRBJ2-7	12	TRBV2	-	few	TGTGCCGGGACCGGGACACTCGACGAGCAGTACTTC	CAGTGTLDEQYF
TRBJ1-5	11	TRBV28	-	-	TGTGCCAGTCAGGGTGATCAGCCCCAGCATTTT	CASQGDQPQHF
TRBJ1-2	14	TRBV2	TRBD1	many	TGTGCCAGCAGGGAAGGACAGGGAAGATATGGCTACACCTTC	CASREGQGRYGYTF
TRBJ2-7	14	TRBV20-1	TRBD1	many	TGCAGTGCGCACCGGGACAGGGCCTCCTACGAGCAGTACTTC	CSAHRDRASYEQYF
TRBJ1-3	16	TRBV20-1	-	-	TGCAGTGCTAGAGCCGGGGCCCGGACCTCTGGAAACACCATATATTTT	CSARAGARTSGNTIYF
TRBJ2-5	13	TRBV14	-	many	TGTGCCAGCAGCCAAGAGTTGGAGGAGACCCAGTACTTC	CASSQELEETQYF
TRBJ1-1	15	TRBV7-8	TRBD1	many	TGTGCCAGCAGCGATCTGACAGGGCTAGGGACTGAAGCTTTCTTT	CASSDLTGLGTEAFF
TRBJ2-7	13	TRBV7-9	TRBD1	many	TGTGCCAGTACATCGGGACAGCCCTTCGGGCAGTACTTC	CASTSGQPFGQYF
TRBJ1-6	14	TRBV6-1	-	many	TGTGCCAGCAGTGAACTCAGTTCGGGTTCACCCCTCCACTTT	CASSELSSGSPLHF
TRBJ1-5	15	TRBV7-9	-	-	TGTGCCAGCAGCTCAACCGGCCATCCAAATCAGCCCCAGCATTTT	CASSSTGHPNQPQHF
TRBJ1-5	16	TRBV6-1	-	-	TGTGCCAGCACCCAGGGGAGGGCTGGGGGCAATCAGCCCCATCATTTT	CASTQGRAGGNQPHHF
TRBJ1-6	17	TRBV20-1	-	-	TGCAGTGCTAGAGATTCCGGCGCCGGAGGTCTAAATTCACCCCTCCACTTT	CSARDSGAGGLNSPLHF
TRBJ2-7	13	TRBV4-1	-	many	TGCGCCAGCAGCCCGGTTGGGCTTTCCGAGCAGTACTTC	CASSPVGLSEQYF
TRBJ2-5	16	TRBV10-2	TRBD2	-	TGCGCCAGCAGGGACAGGACTAGCGGGGGGCCGAAGACCCAGTACTTC	CASRDRTSGGPKTQYF
TRBJ2-2	14	TRBV15	-	-	TGTGCCATCGGACGAAGGCAACGAGTCGGGGAGCTGTTTTTT	CAIGRRQRVGELFF
TRBJ2-5	15	TRBV5-1	TRBD1	-	TGCGCCAGCAGCTGGGGACAGGGGGCCGGGGAGACCCAGTACTTC	CASSWGQGAGETQYF
TRBJ2-5	15	TRBV7-2	TRBD1	many	TGTGCCAGCAGAACCGACGGACAGGGATTAGAGACCCAGTACTTC	CASRTDGQGLETQYF
TRBJ2-2	19	TRBV2	TRBD2	few	TGTGCCAGCAGTTCCGTGGGACTAGCGGGGGTTAGGAACACCGGGGAGCTGTTTTTT	CASSSVGLAGVRNTGELFF
TRBJ1-6	15	TRBV4-1	-	-	TGCGCCAGCAGCCACTACCGGGACACCAATTCACCCCTCCACTTT	CASSHYRDTNSPLHF
TRBJ2-3	15	TRBV10-3	TRBD2	-	TGTGCCATCTTATCCCCTAGCGGGAGCACAGATACGCAGTATTTT	CAILSPSGSTDTQYF
TRBJ1-5	17	TRBV6-5	-	many	TGTGCCAGCAGTTACGTGTCAGGGGCAGGTTTCGATCAGCCCCAGCATTTT	CASSYVSGAGFDQPQHF